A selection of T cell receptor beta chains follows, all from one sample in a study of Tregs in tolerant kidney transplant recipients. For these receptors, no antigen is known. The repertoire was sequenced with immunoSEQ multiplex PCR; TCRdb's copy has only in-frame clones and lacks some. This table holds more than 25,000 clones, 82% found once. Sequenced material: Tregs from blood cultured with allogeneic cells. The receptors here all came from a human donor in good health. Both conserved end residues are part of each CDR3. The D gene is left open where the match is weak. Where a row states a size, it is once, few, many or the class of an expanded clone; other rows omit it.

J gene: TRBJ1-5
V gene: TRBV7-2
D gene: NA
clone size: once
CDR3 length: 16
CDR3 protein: CASSLEVSGLNQPQHF
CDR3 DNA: TGTGCCAGCAGCTTAGAAGTTTCGGGACTTAACCAGCCCCAGCATTTT

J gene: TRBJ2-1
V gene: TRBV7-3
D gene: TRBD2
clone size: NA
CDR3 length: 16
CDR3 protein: CASSLGTSGGAQSKFF
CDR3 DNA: TGTGCCAGCAGCTTAGGGACTAGCGGGGGGGCCCAGAGTAAGTTCTTC

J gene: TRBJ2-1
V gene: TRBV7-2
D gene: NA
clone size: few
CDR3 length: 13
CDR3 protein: CASSSGLYNEQFF
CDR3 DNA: TGTGCCAGCAGCTCGGGACTTTACAATGAGCAGTTCTTC

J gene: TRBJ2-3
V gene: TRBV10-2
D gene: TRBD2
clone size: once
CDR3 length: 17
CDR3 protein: CASRDRMGLADTDTQYF
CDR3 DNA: TGCGCCAGCAGGGACAGGATGGGACTAGCGGACACAGATACGCAGTATTTT

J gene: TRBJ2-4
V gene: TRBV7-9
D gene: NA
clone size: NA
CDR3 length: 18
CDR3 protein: CASSLREVGGRDVNIQYF
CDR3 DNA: TGTGCCAGCAGCTTAAGGGAAGTCGGTGGCAGGGATGTAAACATTCAGTACTTC

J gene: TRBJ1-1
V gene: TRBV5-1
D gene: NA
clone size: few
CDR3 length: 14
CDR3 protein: CASRSGAVNTEAFF
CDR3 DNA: TGCGCCAGCAGGTCAGGGGCGGTGAACACTGAAGCTTTCTTT

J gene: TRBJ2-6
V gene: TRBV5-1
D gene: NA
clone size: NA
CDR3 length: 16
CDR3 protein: CASSPIRGPGANVLTF
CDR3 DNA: TGCGCCAGCAGCCCGATCAGGGGCCCTGGGGCCAACGTCCTGACTTTC

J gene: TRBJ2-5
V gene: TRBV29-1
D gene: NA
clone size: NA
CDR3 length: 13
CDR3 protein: CSVVAPGRETQYF
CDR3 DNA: TGCAGCGTTGTGGCTCCAGGGAGGGAGACCCAGTACTTC

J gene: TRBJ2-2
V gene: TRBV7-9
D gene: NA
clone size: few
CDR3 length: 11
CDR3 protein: CASSLTGELFF
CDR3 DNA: TGTGCCAGCAGCTTAACCGGGGAGCTGTTTTTT

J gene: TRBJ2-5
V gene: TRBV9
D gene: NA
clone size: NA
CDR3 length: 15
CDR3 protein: CASSVGAGWQETQYF
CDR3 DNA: TGTGCCAGCAGCGTAGGGGCGGGGTGGCAAGAGACCCAGTACTTC

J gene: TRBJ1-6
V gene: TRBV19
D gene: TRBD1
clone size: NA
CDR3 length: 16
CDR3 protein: CASSSRTGGYSSPLHF
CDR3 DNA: TGTGCCAGTAGTTCCCGGACAGGGGGCTATAGTTCACCCCTCCACTTT

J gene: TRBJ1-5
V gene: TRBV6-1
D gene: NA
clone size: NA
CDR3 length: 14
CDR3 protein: CASILDGSNQPQHF
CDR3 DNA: TGTGCCAGCATCTTGGACGGTAGCAATCAGCCCCAGCATTTT

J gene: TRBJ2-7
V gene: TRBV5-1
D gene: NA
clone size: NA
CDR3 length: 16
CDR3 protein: CASSLPDGTSTYEQYF
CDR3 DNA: TGCGCCAGCAGCTTGCCCGACGGGACTTCCACCTACGAGCAGTACTTC

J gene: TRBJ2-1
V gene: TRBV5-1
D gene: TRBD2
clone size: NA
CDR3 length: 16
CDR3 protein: CASSRGSGTTYNEQFF
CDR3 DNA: TGCGCCAGCAGCAGAGGAAGCGGGACTACGTACAATGAGCAGTTCTTC

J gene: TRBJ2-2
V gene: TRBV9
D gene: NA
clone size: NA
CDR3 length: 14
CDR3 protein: CASSVATGPWELFF
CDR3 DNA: TGTGCCAGCAGCGTAGCTACGGGACCCTGGGAGCTGTTTTTT

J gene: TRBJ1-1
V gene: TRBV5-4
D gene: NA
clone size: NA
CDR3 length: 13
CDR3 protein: CASSLGVNTEAFF
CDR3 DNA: TGTGCCAGCAGCTTAGGTGTCAACACTGAAGCTTTCTTT

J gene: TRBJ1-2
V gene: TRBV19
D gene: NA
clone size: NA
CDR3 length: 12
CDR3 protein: CASSMGGWGYTF
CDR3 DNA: TGTGCCAGTAGTATGGGCGGATGGGGCTACACCTTC

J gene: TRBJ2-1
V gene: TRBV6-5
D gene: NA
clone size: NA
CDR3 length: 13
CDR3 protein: CASSRRPNNEQFF
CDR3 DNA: TGTGCCAGCAGTCGCCGACCGAACAATGAGCAGTTCTTC

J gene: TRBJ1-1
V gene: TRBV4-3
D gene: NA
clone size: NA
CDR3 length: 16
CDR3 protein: CASSQGGGHLSTEAFF
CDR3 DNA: TGCGCCAGCAGCCAAGGAGGTGGACACTTATCCACTGAAGCTTTCTTT

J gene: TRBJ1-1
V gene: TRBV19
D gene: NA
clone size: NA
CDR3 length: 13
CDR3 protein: CASTGTRNTEAFF
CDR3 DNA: TGTGCCAGCACCGGGACACGGAACACTGAAGCTTTCTTT

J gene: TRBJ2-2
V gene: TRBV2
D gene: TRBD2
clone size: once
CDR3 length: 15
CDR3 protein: CASSGLAGRTGELFF
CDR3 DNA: TGTGCCAGCAGTGGACTAGCGGGAAGAACCGGGGAGCTGTTTTTT

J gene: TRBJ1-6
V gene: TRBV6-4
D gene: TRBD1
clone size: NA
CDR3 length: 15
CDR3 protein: CASSPPGQDYSPLHF
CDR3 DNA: TGTGCCAGCAGCCCCCCGGGACAGGATTATTCACCCCTCCACTTT

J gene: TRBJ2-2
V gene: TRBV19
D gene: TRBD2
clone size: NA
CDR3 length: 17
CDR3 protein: CASRTVSGGANTGELFF
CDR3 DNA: TGTGCCAGTAGGACCGTTAGCGGGGGCGCGAACACCGGGGAGCTGTTTTTT

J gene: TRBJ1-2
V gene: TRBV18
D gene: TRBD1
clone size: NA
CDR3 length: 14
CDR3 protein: CASGGQPGQYGYTF
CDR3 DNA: TGTGCCAGCGGGGGACAGCCCGGTCAATATGGCTACACCTTC

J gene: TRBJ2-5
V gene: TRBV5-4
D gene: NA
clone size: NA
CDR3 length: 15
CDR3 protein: CASSLDRTSQETQYF
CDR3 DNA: TGTGCCAGCAGCTTGGATCGGACGTCACAAGAGACCCAGTACTTC

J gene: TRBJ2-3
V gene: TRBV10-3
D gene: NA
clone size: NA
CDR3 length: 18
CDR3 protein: CAISDRFLGGVGTDTQYF
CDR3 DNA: TGTGCCATCAGTGACAGGTTTTTGGGCGGAGTTGGGACAGATACGCAGTATTTT

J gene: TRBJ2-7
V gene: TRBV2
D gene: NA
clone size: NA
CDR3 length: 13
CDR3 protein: CASKQGAYYEQYF
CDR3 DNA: TGTGCCAGCAAACAGGGAGCCTACTACGAGCAGTACTTC

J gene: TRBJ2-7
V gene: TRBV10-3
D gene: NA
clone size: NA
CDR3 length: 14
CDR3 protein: CAISDILPSYEQYF
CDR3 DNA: TGTGCCATCAGTGATATACTACCTAGTTACGAGCAGTACTTC

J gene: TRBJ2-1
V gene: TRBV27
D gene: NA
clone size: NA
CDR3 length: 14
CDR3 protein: CASSQFLTNNEQFF
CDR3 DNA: TGTGCCAGCAGTCAATTCTTGACTAACAATGAGCAGTTCTTC

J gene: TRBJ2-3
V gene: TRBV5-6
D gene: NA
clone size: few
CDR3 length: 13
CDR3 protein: CASSKGLADTQYF
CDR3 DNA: TGTGCCAGCAGCAAGGGGCTCGCAGATACGCAGTATTTT

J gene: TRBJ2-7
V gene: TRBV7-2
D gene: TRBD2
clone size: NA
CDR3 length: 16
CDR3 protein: CASSPLDWREGYEQYF
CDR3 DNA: TGTGCCAGCAGCCCCCTTGATTGGCGGGAGGGCTACGAGCAGTACTTC

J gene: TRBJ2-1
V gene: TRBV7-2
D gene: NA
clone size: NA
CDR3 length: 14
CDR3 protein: CASSLELANNEQFF
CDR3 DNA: TGTGCCAGCAGCTTAGAGCTAGCCAACAATGAGCAGTTCTTC

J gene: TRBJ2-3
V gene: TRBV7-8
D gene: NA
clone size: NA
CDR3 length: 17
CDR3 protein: CASSLKGLGRNTDTQYF
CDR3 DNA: TGTGCCAGCAGCTTAAAAGGCCTAGGAAGGAACACAGATACGCAGTATTTT

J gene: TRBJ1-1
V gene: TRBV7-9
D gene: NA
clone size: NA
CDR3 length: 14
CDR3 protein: CASSFGWDGTEAFF
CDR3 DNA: TGTGCCAGCAGCTTCGGGTGGGATGGCACTGAAGCTTTCTTT

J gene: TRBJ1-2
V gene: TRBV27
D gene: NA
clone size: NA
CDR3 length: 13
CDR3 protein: CASKRAPPYGYTF
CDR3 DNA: TGTGCCAGCAAGCGCGCCCCCCCCTATGGCTACACCTTC

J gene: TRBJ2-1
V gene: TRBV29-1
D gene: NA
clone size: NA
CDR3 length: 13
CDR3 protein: CSGGMPPINEQFF
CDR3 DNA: TGCAGCGGGGGCATGCCTCCCATCAATGAGCAGTTCTTC

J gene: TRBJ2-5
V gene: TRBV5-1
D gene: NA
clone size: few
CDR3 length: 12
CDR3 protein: CASSLAGETQYF
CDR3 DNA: TGCGCCAGCAGCTTGGCCGGGGAGACCCAGTACTTC

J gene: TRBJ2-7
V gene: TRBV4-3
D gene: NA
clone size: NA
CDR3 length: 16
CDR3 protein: CASSQAPRGQAREQYF
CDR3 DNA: TGCGCCAGCAGCCAAGCCCCACGGGGACAAGCAAGGGAGCAGTACTTC

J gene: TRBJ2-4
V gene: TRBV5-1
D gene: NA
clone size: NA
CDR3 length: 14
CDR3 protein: CASSLEGSKNIQYF
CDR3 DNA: TGCGCCAGCAGCTTGGAGGGCAGCAAAAACATTCAGTACTTC

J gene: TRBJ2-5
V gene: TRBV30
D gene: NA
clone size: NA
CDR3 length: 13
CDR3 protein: CAWSVKGIETQYF
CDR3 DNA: TGTGCCTGGAGTGTTAAGGGTATAGAGACCCAGTACTTC